Listed below are T cell receptor beta chains from one sample, sequenced in a study of blood T cell repertoires in COVID-19. TCRdb's table, derived via immunoSEQ multiplex PCR, lists solely in-frame clones and lacks some. The table includes around 270,000 clones, 70% to 90% detected once. Sequencing was done on a sample of peripheral blood. These receptors all come from a woman aged 50 to 60 with acute or convalescent COVID-19. Both conserved end residues are trimmed from each CDR3. The D gene is left open where the match is weak. For some rows the clone size is stated as once, few or many, or as a class when expanded; others skip it.

v_call	d_call	j_call	clone_size	cdr3_aa
TRBV5-1	NA	TRBJ1-1	NA	ASSFSIGGQGTEAF
TRBV9	TRBD2	TRBJ2-2	NA	ASSLAGQNTGELF
TRBV7-2	TRBD1	TRBJ2-7	NA	ASSLAPTGAYEQY
TRBV24-1	TRBD2	TRBJ2-2	few	ATSDWDYPGELF
TRBV5-6	NA	TRBJ2-2	few	ASSLARQGYGSGELF
TRBV28	TRBD1	TRBJ2-7	NA	ASTHPGTGTYEQY
TRBV30	NA	TRBJ1-4	NA	AWSRVEGKLF
TRBV28	NA	TRBJ2-2	NA	ASSFIQGSTGELF
TRBV4-1	TRBD2	TRBJ2-4	once	ASRPLVAGVDIQY
TRBV5-1	TRBD1	TRBJ1-2	NA	ASSLSQGTNYGYT
TRBV3-1/TRBV3-2	TRBD1	TRBJ2-5	NA	ASSQQGVQETQY